The sequence of this T cell receptor (beta chain) was determined in a study of shared clonotypes between healthy human individuals. Study summary: Donors had three CD4 naive, three CD4 memory, two CD8 naive and one CD8 memory plate apiece.

Naive CD8 isolation took CD45RO-negative cells positively selected for CCR7 and excluded terminally differentiated effector memory CD45RA+ cells. Template for every sorted-subset replicate PCR totaled about 0.2 ug DNA, some 30,000 T cell genomes. Sequencing was performed with immunoSEQ multiplex PCR; in TCRdb, only in-frame clones are kept and a portion is missing. The data contain roughly 2.1 million clones, 85% to 95% of them singletons. Germline CDR1 is SEHNR and CDR2 is FQNEAQ (reference sequence). V lost 4 bases and J lost 6, with 14 bases in between. The CDR3 length is 14 residues. Sequencing was performed on naive CD8+ T cells from PBMCs. The receptor comes from a man younger than 30 in good health. Some clones in this sample may be carry-over from other donors' samples. The chain carries TRBV7-9 and TRBJ2-3, with D uncertain. The CDR3 DNA follows: TGTGCCAGCAGCTCGCATTTAGGTATGGATACGCAGTATTTT. It yields the protein CASSSHLGMDTQYF.